This section outlines one T cell receptor (beta chain) sequence together with its context. The assay was immunoSEQ multiplex PCR, and TCRdb's table has in-frame clones only and misses some. The table lists about 74,000 clones, just under 95% of them singletons, with around 0.24% in the top ten. The data were obtained in a study of technical replicates of blood from several donors. V was shortened by 1 base and J by 3 bases, with 10 bases between the two germline ends. CDR3 length equals 15 residues. The germline V gene has CDR1 SEHNR and CDR2 FQNEAQ (reference sequence). This TCR was recovered from a human donor in good health. The genes are TRBV7-9 and TRBJ1-3; possibly TRBD1 for D (6 bases). Material for sequencing was T cells isolated from PBMCs. CDR3 protein: CASSLVGGYGNTIYF. CDR3 DNA: TGTGCCAGCAGCTTAGTTGGGGGCTATGGAAACACCATATATTTT.